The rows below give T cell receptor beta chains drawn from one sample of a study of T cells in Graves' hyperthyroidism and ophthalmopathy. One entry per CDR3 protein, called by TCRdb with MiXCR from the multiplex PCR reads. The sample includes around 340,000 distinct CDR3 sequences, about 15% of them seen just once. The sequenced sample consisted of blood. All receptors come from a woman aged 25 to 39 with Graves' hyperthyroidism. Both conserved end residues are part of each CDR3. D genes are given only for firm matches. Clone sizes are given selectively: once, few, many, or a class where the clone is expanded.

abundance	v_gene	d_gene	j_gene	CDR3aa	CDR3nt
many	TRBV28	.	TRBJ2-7	CASSSSGSGTLEQYF	.
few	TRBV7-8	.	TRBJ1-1	CASSLEPITEAFF	TGTGCCAGCAGCTTAGAACCCATCACTGAAGCTTTCTTT
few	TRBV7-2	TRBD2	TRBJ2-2	CASSLPSGRTTGELFF	TGTGCCAGCAGCTTACCTAGCGGGAGAACGACCGGGGAGCTGTTTTTT
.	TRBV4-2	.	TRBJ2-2	CASSQVGQPNTGELFF	TGTGCCAGCAGCCAAGTCGGACAGCCGAACACCGGGGAGCTGTTTTTT
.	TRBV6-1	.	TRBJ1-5	CASSDWGGGGGNQPQHF	TGTGCCAGCAGTGATTGGGGGGGGGGCGGTGGAAATCAGCCCCAGCATTTT
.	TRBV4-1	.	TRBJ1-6	CASSHPDGSSYNSPLHF	TGCGCCAGCAGCCATCCAGACGGCAGCTCCTATAATTCACCCCTCCACTTT
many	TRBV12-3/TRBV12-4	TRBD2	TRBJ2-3	CASTELAAIDTQYF	TGTGCCAGCACCGAACTAGCGGCCATAGATACGCAGTATTTT
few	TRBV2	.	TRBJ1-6	CAGGQGLSSYNSPLHF	TGTGCCGGGGGTCAGGGCCTGAGCTCCTATAATTCACCCCTCCACTTT
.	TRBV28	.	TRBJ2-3	CASSFLSGSTDTHYF	TGTGCCAGCAGTTTCCTATCGGGCAGCACAGATACGCACTATTTT
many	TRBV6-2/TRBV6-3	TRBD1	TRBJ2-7	CASGPGQGLLEQYF	TGTGCCAGTGGACCGGGACAGGGACTGCTCGAGCAGTACTTC
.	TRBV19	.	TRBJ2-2	CASSIVWGARELFF	TGTGCCAGTAGTATAGTTTGGGGGGCCCGGGAGCTGTTTTTT
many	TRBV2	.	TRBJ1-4	CASKQDATNEKLFF	TGTGCCAGCAAACAGGATGCAACTAATGAAAAACTGTTTTTT
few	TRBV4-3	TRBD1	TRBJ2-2	CASSPGAGGITGELFF	TGCGCCAGCAGCCCAGGAGCAGGGGGCATCACCGGGGAGCTGTTTTTT
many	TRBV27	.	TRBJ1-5	CASSPLGGALRRNQPQHF	TGTGCCAGCAGCCCACTAGGAGGGGCTCTTCGGCGCAATCAGCCCCAGCATTTT
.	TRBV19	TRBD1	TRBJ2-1	CASSIMGTGLFF	TGTGCCAGTAGTATTATGGGGACAGGGCTGTTCTTC
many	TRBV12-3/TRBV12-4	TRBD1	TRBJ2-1	CASSRMTGGPQFF	TGTGCCAGCAGCCGGATGACAGGGGGCCCGCAGTTCTTC
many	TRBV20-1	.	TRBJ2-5	CSAYRGEETQYF	TGCAGTGCTTATCGGGGTGAAGAGACCCAGTACTTC
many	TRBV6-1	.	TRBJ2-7	CASSYTDLYEQYF	TGTGCCAGCAGTTACACGGACCTCTACGAGCAGTACTTC
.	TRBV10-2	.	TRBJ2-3	CASSGANPSTDTQYF	TGCGCCAGCAGTGGGGCGAACCCGAGCACAGATACGCAGTATTTT
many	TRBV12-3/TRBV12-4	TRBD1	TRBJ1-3	CASSPTGGAWNTIYF	TGTGCCAGCAGCCCGACAGGGGGCGCGTGGAACACCATATATTTT
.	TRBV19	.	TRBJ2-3	CASSISAVSTDTQYF	TGTGCCAGTAGTATATCCGCGGTCTCCACAGATACGCAGTATTTT
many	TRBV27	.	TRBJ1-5	CASSLTGSRQPQHF	TGTGCCAGCAGTTTAACAGGTTCGCGTCAGCCCCAGCATTTT
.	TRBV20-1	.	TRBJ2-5	CSASTGPNF	TGCAGTGCTAGTACGGGGCCTAACTTC
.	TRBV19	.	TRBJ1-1	CAARWGTEAFF	TGTGCCGCCCGGTGGGGAACTGAAGCTTTCTTT
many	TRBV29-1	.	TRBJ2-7	CSVVVVSYEQYF	TGCAGCGTGGTTGTCGTCTCCTACGAGCAGTACTTC
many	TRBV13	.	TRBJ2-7	CASSLELALNSSEQYF	TGTGCCAGCAGCTTAGAATTGGCTCTGAATTCATCCGAGCAGTACTTC
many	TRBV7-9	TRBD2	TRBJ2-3	CASSFVAGVPTSTDTQYF	TGTGCCAGCAGCTTCGTTGCGGGAGTCCCAACTAGCACAGATACGCAGTATTTT
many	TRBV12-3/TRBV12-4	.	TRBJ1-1	CASSLDSNTEAFF	TGTGCCAGCAGCCTCGACAGCAACACTGAAGCTTTCTTT
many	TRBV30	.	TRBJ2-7	CAWRWETEQYF	TGTGCCTGGAGATGGGAGACCGAGCAGTACTTC
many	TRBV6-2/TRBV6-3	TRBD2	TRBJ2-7	CASSYGRPSGSYEQYF	TGTGCCAGCAGTTACGGTCGGCCTAGCGGAAGTTACGAGCAGTACTTC
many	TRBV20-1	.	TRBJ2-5	CSAQSETQYF	TGCAGTGCCCAGTCAGAGACCCAGTACTTC
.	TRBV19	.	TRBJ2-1	CASSTEGGGIVYNEQFF	TGTGCCAGTAGTACGGAGGGAGGCGGGATAGTTTACAATGAGCAGTTCTTC
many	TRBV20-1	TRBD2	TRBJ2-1	CSAETPSGRDEQFF	TGCAGTGCTGAGACCCCTAGCGGGAGAGATGAGCAGTTCTTC
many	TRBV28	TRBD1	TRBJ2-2	CACRGTGELFF	TGTGCCTGCAGGGGGACCGGGGAGCTGTTTTTT
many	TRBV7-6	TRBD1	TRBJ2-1	CASSSQQGADEQFF	TGTGCCAGCAGCTCGCAACAGGGGGCCGATGAGCAGTTCTTC
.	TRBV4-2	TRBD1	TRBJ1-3	CASSQDPTGWASGNTIYF	TGTGCCAGCAGCCAAGACCCGACAGGGTGGGCCTCTGGAAACACCATATATTTT
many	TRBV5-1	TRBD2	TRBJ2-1	CASRRGDNEQFF	TGCGCCAGCAGGCGGGGGGACAATGAGCAGTTCTTC
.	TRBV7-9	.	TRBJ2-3	CASTPTQGSSTDTQYF	TGTGCCAGCACCCCTACACAGGGATCGAGCACAGATACGCAGTATTTT
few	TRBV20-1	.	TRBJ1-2	CSARLWPLDGYTF	TGCAGTGCTAGATTATGGCCGCTCGATGGCTACACCTTC
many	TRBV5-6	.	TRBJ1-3	CASSPETGALGNTIYF	TGTGCCAGCAGCCCCGAGACAGGTGCCCTTGGAAACACCATATATTTT
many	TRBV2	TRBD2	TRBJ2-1	CASSGGSSYNEQFF	TGTGCCAGCAGTGGCGGGAGCTCCTACAATGAGCAGTTCTTC
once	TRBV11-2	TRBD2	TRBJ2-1	CASSLEPSGRGGQFF	TGTGCCAGCAGCTTAGAACCTAGCGGGAGAGGTGGGCAGTTCTTC
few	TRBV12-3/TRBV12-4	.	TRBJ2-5	CASSLDGTSAQETQYF	TGTGCCAGCAGCCTAGACGGGACATCAGCCCAAGAGACCCAGTACTTC
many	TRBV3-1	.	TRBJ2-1	CASSQDPSGGFEQFF	TGTGCCAGCAGCCAAGACCCTTCGGGCGGGTTTGAGCAGTTCTTC
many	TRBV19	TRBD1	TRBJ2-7	CASSPAPGGHEQYF	TGTGCCAGTAGTCCGGCTCCAGGGGGCCACGAGCAGTACTTC
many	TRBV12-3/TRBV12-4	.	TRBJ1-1	CASSLDSRPPDTEAFF	TGTGCCAGCAGTTTAGATTCTCGCCCCCCGGACACTGAAGCTTTCTTT
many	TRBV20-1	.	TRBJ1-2	CSARDGLGYGYTF	TGCAGTGCTAGAGACGGGCTCGGATATGGCTACACCTTC
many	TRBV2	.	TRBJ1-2	CASTRGGSGYTF	TGTGCCAGCACAAGGGGAGGGTCTGGCTACACCTTC
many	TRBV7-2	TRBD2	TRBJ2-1	CASSPTSGGNEQFF	TGTGCCAGCAGCCCCACTAGCGGGGGGAATGAGCAGTTCTTC
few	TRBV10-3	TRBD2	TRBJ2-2	CAISDGTSPGGELFF	TGTGCCATCAGTGATGGGACTAGCCCTGGCGGGGAGCTGTTTTTT
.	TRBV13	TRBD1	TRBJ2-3	CASSPIGNRGKDTQYF	TGTGCCAGCAGCCCAATAGGAAACAGGGGCAAGGATACGCAGTATTTT
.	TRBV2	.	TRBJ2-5	CASNREGGETQYF	TGTGCCAGCAACAGAGAGGGGGGAGAGACCCAGTACTTC
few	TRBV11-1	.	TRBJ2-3	CASWGTDTDTQYF	TGTGCCAGCTGGGGAACGGACACAGATACGCAGTATTTT
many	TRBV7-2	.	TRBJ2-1	CASSLRLPGSPRAYNEQFF	TGTGCCAGCAGCTTACGGCTTCCAGGGTCCCCCAGGGCCTACAATGAGCAGTTCTTC
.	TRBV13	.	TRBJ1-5	CASSQYEGPANRPQHF	TGTGCCAGCAGCCAGTACGAAGGGCCGGCCAATCGGCCCCAGCATTTT
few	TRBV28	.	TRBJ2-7	CASSLFSWDNSYEQYF	TGTGCCAGCAGTTTATTCTCCTGGGACAACTCCTACGAGCAGTACTTC
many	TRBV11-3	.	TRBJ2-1	CASSRDHEQFF	TGTGCCAGCAGCCGGGATCATGAGCAGTTCTTC
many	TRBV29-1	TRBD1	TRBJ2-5	CSVDRGQQETQYF	TGCAGCGTTGATCGGGGACAGCAAGAGACCCAGTACTTC